A selection of T cell receptor beta chains follows, all from one sample in a study of CD8 T cells in ankylosing spondylitis. TCRdb reprocessed the 5' RACE reads via MiXCR and lists one record per CDR3 protein. The table lists more than 150,000 distinct CDR3 sequences, 10% to 15% of them singletons. What was sequenced was blood, either unsorted or a sorted T cell fraction (not recorded which). The receptor set was obtained from a male donor with ankylosing spondylitis or in good health (not recorded which). Each CDR3 is given with its conserved first and last residue. D genes are given only for firm matches. The listing skips clone size in some rows; elsewhere it reads once, few, many or a size class.

cdr3_nt	cdr3_aa	d_call	v_call	j_call	cdr3_length	clone_size
TGTGCCAGCAGTTCCACAGAGAACTATGGCTACACCTTC	CASSSTENYGYTF	-	TRBV7-9	TRBJ1-2	13	-
TGTGCCAGCAGACCCCCCTCTAACTATGGCTACACCTTC	CASRPPSNYGYTF	-	TRBV12-3/TRBV12-4	TRBJ1-2	13	-
TGTGCCAGCAGCCAAGGGACTAGCGGCCACGAGCAGTACTTC	CASSQGTSGHEQYF	TRBD2	TRBV5-6	TRBJ2-7	14	few
TGTGCCAGCAGCCGGCAGCGGGGGATAGAGACCCAGTACTTC	CASSRQRGIETQYF	TRBD2	TRBV4-2	TRBJ2-5	14	few
TGTGGTGCGGGAGGGGGAGAGACCCAGTACTTC	CGAGGGETQYF	TRBD2	TRBV15	TRBJ2-5	11	-
TGCGCCAGCAGCCAGGACAGGTTATTGAACACTGAAGCTTTCTTT	CASSQDRLLNTEAFF	TRBD1	TRBV4-1	TRBJ1-1	15	-
TGTGCCAGCAGTCTCAGACTAGCGGGAGGGCCAACAGATACGCAGTATTTT	CASSLRLAGGPTDTQYF	TRBD2	TRBV27	TRBJ2-3	17	-
TGTGCCAGCAGTGAAGTGAGGAATGAAGCTTTCTTT	CASSEVRNEAFF	-	TRBV2	TRBJ1-1	12	-
TGCGCCAGCCAGGGAACCGGGGAGCTGTTTTTT	CASQGTGELFF	-	TRBV5-1	TRBJ2-2	11	-
TGTGCCAGCAGTTCCGGGACTCGTTACGATGAGCAGTTCTTC	CASSSGTRYDEQFF	-	TRBV12-3/TRBV12-4	TRBJ2-1	14	-
TGCGCCAGCAGCCAAGATCCGGCAGGGATTGGTGAAGCTTTCTTT	CASSQDPAGIGEAFF	-	TRBV4-1	TRBJ1-1	15	many
TGCAGTGCTAGAGATGAGGGACAGGGAGATGAAAAACTGTTTTTT	CSARDEGQGDEKLFF	TRBD1	TRBV20-1	TRBJ1-4	15	-
TGTGCCAGCAGCCGCGGACTAGAGGTGATTAATACGCAGTATTTT	CASSRGLEVINTQYF	TRBD2	TRBV6-2/TRBV6-3	TRBJ2-3	15	many
TGCAGTGCTTCGGACGACTATGGCTACACCTTC	CSASDDYGYTF	-	TRBV20-1	TRBJ1-2	11	-
TGTGCCAGCAGTTTAGGAAGGGGAGGAGGCTACACCTTC	CASSLGRGGGYTF	-	TRBV27	TRBJ1-2	13	few
TGTGCCAGCAGGGGACTAGCGGACATACAAGAGACCCAGTACTTC	CASRGLADIQETQYF	TRBD2	TRBV2	TRBJ2-5	15	-
TGTGCCAGCAACGCCGGCGTCAATGAGCAGTTCTTC	CASNAGVNEQFF	-	TRBV12-3/TRBV12-4	TRBJ2-1	12	many
TGTGCCAGCCACTCGGGGGCGGGAGTATACGATGAGCAGTTCTTC	CASHSGAGVYDEQFF	-	TRBV19	TRBJ2-1	15	-
TGTGCCAGCAGCCTTCCGGTGGGGGTAAACACCGGGGAGCTGTTTTTT	CASSLPVGVNTGELFF	-	TRBV7-9	TRBJ2-2	16	-
TGTGCCAGCAGCCCGGACAGGCCCTACGAGCAGTACTTC	CASSPDRPYEQYF	TRBD1	TRBV3-1	TRBJ2-7	13	few
TGTGCCAGCAGTTTAGTTCACCTACCAGATACGCAGTATTTT	CASSLVHLPDTQYF	-	TRBV12-3/TRBV12-4	TRBJ2-3	14	-
TGTGCCAGCAGCTCCGACATGATACGGAGGGAGCAGTTCTTC	CASSSDMIRREQFF	-	TRBV7-8	TRBJ2-1	14	few
TGTGCCAGCAGCGGGACGGAGGGGAAGGCTTTCTTT	CASSGTEGKAFF	-	TRBV7-9	TRBJ1-1	12	-
TGCGCCAGCAGCCAAGTCCCAAACAGGGTAAACTATGGCTACACCTTC	CASSQVPNRVNYGYTF	-	TRBV4-1	TRBJ1-2	16	many